The T cell receptor (beta chain) under discussion was sequenced for a study of blood T cells in healthy people across ages. The wider study: The capture of about one barcoded beta molecule per two T cells was achieved by template switching.

The CDR3 length is 15 residues. V trimming: 3 bases; J trimming: 2 bases; junction bases outside the gene matches: 6. Per the germline V gene, CDR1 is SGDLS and CDR2 is YYNGEE. Every donor provided roughly 10 milliliters of peripheral blood. The second PCR ran roughly 6 to 11 cycles with a sample-barcoded 5' primer and J-beta primers. Each cDNA molecule was tagged by a template-switch adaptor with 12 random nucleotides. At least 3 million CDR3-containing paired-end reads were obtained per sample. Each CDR3 protein is one row after TCRdb ran MiXCR on the 5' RACE reads. Among 1.5 million to 2 million distinct CDR3 sequences listed, 28% were seen once.

The specimen was blood. The sequence derives from a woman aged 30 to 39 in good health. The chain employs TRBV9 and TRBJ2-7; 9 bases are a match to TRBD2. CDR3 nucleotides: TGTGCCAGCAGCGCTAGCGGGGCTAGCCCCTACGAGCAGTACTTC. It codes for CASSASGASPYEQYF.